This is a list of T cell receptor beta chains from one sample in a study of blood T cell repertoires in COVID-19. Data came from immunoSEQ multiplex PCR; TCRdb stores just in-frame clones and leaves some out. The sample includes hundreds of thousands of clones, approximately 86% seen only once; the top ten take around 2.1%. The sequenced sample was PBMCs or T cells enriched from blood (not recorded which). The receptors derive from a woman in her thirties or forties with acute COVID-19. Both conserved end residues are part of each CDR3. Each record gives: V gene, clone size, J gene, D gene, CDR3 length, CDR3 protein, CDR3 DNA. The D gene is left open where the match is weak. Rows give clone size only sometimes, using once, few, many, or a class for an expanded clone.

TRBV27	NA	TRBJ1-6	NA	13	CASSLTGKSPLHF	TGTGCCAGCAGTCTCACAGGGAAATCACCCCTCCACTTT
TRBV3-1/TRBV3-2	NA	TRBJ2-3	TRBD2	19	CASSQDLQRGGASTDTQYF	TGTGCCAGCAGCCAAGATTTACAGCGGGGGGGAGCTAGCACAGATACGCAGTATTTT
TRBV4-2	NA	TRBJ1-1	NA	14	CASSQGPRQTEAFF	TGTGCCAGCAGCCAAGGGCCGAGGCAAACTGAAGCTTTCTTT
TRBV5-1	NA	TRBJ1-1	NA	14	CASYFRGPNTEAFF	TGCGCCAGTTATTTCAGGGGCCCGAACACTGAAGCTTTCTTT
TRBV21-1	NA	TRBJ2-1	NA	15	CASSKSGWKGAGQFF	TGTGCCAGCAGCAAATCAGGGTGGAAAGGGGCCGGGCAGTTCTTC
TRBV2	few	TRBJ1-6	NA	18	CASSIPGRRYSYNSPLHF	TGTGCCAGCAGTATCCCGGGGAGGCGTTACTCCTATAATTCACCCCTCCACTTT
TRBV18	NA	TRBJ1-1	NA	13	CASSSDRNTEAFF	TGTGCCAGCTCATCCGACAGGAACACTGAAGCTTTCTTT
TRBV3-1/TRBV3-2	NA	TRBJ1-1	NA	15	CASSQDLIVNTEAFF	TGTGCCAGCAGCCAAGATCTAATAGTGAACACTGAAGCTTTCTTT
TRBV7-9	NA	TRBJ1-5	NA	14	CASSLLGGDQPQHF	TGTGCCAGCAGCTTATTGGGTGGAGATCAGCCCCAGCATTTT
TRBV5-4	NA	TRBJ2-1	TRBD2	17	CASSYRFLAGGHNEQFF	TGTGCCAGCAGCTACCGTTTCCTAGCGGGGGGCCACAATGAGCAGTTCTTC
TRBV5-4	NA	TRBJ1-1	NA	15	CASSLGGARNTEAFF	TGTGCCAGCAGCTTGGGTGGGGCACGGAACACTGAAGCTTTCTTT
TRBV9	NA	TRBJ2-2	NA	14	CASSPRQNTGELFF	TGTGCCAGCAGCCCTCGACAGAACACCGGGGAGCTGTTTTTT
TRBV6-5	NA	TRBJ2-5	TRBD1	14	CASRDDRGLETQYF	TGTGCCAGCAGGGACGACAGGGGGCTAGAGACCCAGTACTTC
TRBV13	NA	TRBJ2-7	TRBD1	14	CASSPGQSSYEQYF	TGTGCCAGCAGCCCGGGACAGAGCTCCTACGAGCAGTACTTC
TRBV2	NA	TRBJ1-6	TRBD1	14	CASKTGASNSPLHF	TGTGCCAGCAAGACAGGGGCCTCTAATTCACCCCTCCACTTT
TRBV7-6	many	TRBJ2-2	TRBD2	15	CASSPGGASTGELFF	TGTGCCAGCAGCCCCGGGGGGGCCTCTACCGGGGAGCTGTTTTTT
TRBV27	once	TRBJ1-2	TRBD1	14	CASYASGQGLGYTF	TGTGCCAGTTACGCCTCGGGACAGGGACTTGGCTACACCTTC
TRBV5-1	once	TRBJ1-3	NA	14	CARVPRTGGNTIYF	TGCGCCAGGGTCCCGCGAACAGGAGGAAACACCATATATTTT
TRBV29-1	NA	TRBJ2-3	TRBD2	15	CSVSGTSGGEDTQYF	TGCAGCGTCTCCGGGACTAGCGGGGGGGAAGATACGCAGTATTTT
TRBV19	NA	TRBJ2-1	TRBD1	15	CASSSTGGGYNEQFF	TGTGCCAGTAGTTCCACAGGGGGCGGCTACAATGAGCAGTTCTTC
TRBV3-1/TRBV3-2	NA	TRBJ1-2	NA	15	CASSQDPTGRHGYTF	TGTGCCAGCAGCCAAGACCCTACAGGGCGGCATGGCTACACCTTC
TRBV18	NA	TRBJ2-1	NA	16	CASSRQTGRSYNEQFF	TGTGCCAGCTCACGACAGACAGGGAGGTCCTACAATGAGCAGTTCTTC
TRBV19	NA	TRBJ1-5	NA	15	CATDSVGSRNQPQHF	TGTGCCACCGATAGTGTGGGGAGTCGGAATCAGCCCCAGCATTTT
TRBV2	NA	TRBJ2-1	TRBD2	9	CGGGNEQFF	TGTGGGGGAGGGAATGAGCAGTTCTTC
TRBV3-1/TRBV3-2	once	TRBJ1-3	NA	12	CASSLDRNTIYF	TGTGCCAGCAGCCTTGACAGAAACACCATATATTTT